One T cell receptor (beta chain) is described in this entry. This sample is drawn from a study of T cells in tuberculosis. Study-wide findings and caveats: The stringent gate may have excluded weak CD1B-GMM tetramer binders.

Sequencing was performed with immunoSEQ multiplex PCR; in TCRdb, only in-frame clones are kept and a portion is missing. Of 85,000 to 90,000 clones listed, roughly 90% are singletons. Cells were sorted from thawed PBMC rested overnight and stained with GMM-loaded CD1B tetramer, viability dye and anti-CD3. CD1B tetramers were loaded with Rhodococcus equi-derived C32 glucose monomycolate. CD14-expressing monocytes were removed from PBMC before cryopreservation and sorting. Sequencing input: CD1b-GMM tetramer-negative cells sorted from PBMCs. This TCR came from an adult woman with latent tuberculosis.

The CDR3: CASSRINSGGAHTGELFF. CDR3 bases: TGTGCCAGCAGCCGTATAAATAGCGGGGGGGCCCACACCGGGGAGCTGTTTTTT. The genes are TRBV4-2 and TRBJ2-2, with 11 bases matching TRBD2. CDR3 length: 18 amino acids. Per the germline V gene, CDR1 is LGHNA and CDR2 is YNFKEQ. Unmatched junction bases numbered 10, after V lost 4 bases and J lost 3 bases.